The rows below give T cell receptor beta chains drawn from one sample of a study of T cell responses to AZD1222 COVID-19 vaccine. Data came from immunoSEQ multiplex PCR; TCRdb stores just in-frame clones and leaves some out. Of approximately 110,000 clones detected, about 88% appear once; the ten largest clones hold approximately 10%. The source material was peripheral blood, sampled on day 0 of AZD1222 vaccination. The receptors stem from an adult in good health. CDR3s leave out the opening cysteine and the closing phenylalanine or tryptophan. A D gene is named only where the DNA matches it firmly.

J | D | V | CDR3
TRBJ1-3 | - | TRBV18 | ASSHDISGNTIY
TRBJ2-3 | - | TRBV29-1 | SVGPSTDTQY
TRBJ2-7 | TRBD2 | TRBV5-6 | ASSSLAGVRDEQY
TRBJ2-2 | - | TRBV19 | ASKRPGTGELF
TRBJ2-7 | - | TRBV7-9 | ASSRDHYEQY
TRBJ1-2 | - | TRBV7-2 | ASSLARWQNYGYT
TRBJ2-7 | - | TRBV7-2 | ASSFRSSPLVESYEQY
TRBJ2-1 | - | TRBV6-5 | ASSYGGEPNEQF
TRBJ2-1 | - | TRBV7-2 | ASSLAGTSGYNEQF
TRBJ1-1 | TRBD1 | TRBV18 | ASSPLGQVNTEAF
TRBJ2-6 | - | TRBV5-1 | ASSPAGGGSNVLT
TRBJ1-3 | - | TRBV7-7 | ASSLGVPSSGNTIY
TRBJ1-2 | - | TRBV20-1 | SASGQTDNYGYT
TRBJ2-7 | TRBD2 | TRBV28 | GASGTILPYEQY
TRBJ1-2 | - | TRBV11-2 | ASSPSPVRARGYT
TRBJ2-7 | - | TRBV9 | ASSVGGSGSYEQY
TRBJ2-7 | TRBD2 | TRBV5-4 | ASSPGVAGDFHEQY
TRBJ2-7 | - | TRBV27 | ASSASSYEQY
TRBJ2-7 | - | TRBV28 | ASSLRGEQY
TRBJ2-7 | TRBD1 | TRBV13 | ASSPTGTADYEQY
TRBJ2-5 | - | TRBV5-1 | ASSLEAGTQY
TRBJ2-7 | - | TRBV6-2/TRBV6-3 | ASSSPARRIGPYEQY
TRBJ2-3 | - | TRBV7-3 | ASSVLGQGGDTQY
TRBJ1-6 | - | TRBV5-4 | ASSSGIVRHNSPLH
TRBJ2-2 | - | TRBV5-1 | ASTPRATGELF
TRBJ1-2 | - | TRBV19 | ASSDRNYGYT
TRBJ1-2 | - | TRBV7-3 | ASSLVAGTNYGYT
TRBJ2-7 | TRBD2 | TRBV28 | ASNARLAGLYEQY
TRBJ2-7 | - | TRBV10-3 | AISEGGTPTYEQY
TRBJ2-5 | - | TRBV5-4 | ASSLGLARETQY
TRBJ2-7 | TRBD1 | TRBV30 | ASGQGYEQY
TRBJ2-3 | TRBD2 | TRBV11-3 | ASSPRVAGVSSTDTQY
TRBJ1-6 | - | TRBV6-2/TRBV6-3 | ASSYLGGNSPLH
TRBJ2-3 | - | TRBV29-1 | SVAGSSTDTQY
TRBJ1-4 | - | TRBV6-1 | ASSEAVKTGKLF
TRBJ1-1 | - | TRBV30 | AWSEDEAF
TRBJ2-5 | TRBD1 | TRBV5-1 | ASRAQGAPSETQY
TRBJ2-5 | - | TRBV11-3 | ASKTQQETQY
TRBJ2-1 | - | TRBV28 | ASGLADEQF
TRBJ1-6 | TRBD1 | TRBV11-3 | ASRVRQGVNSPLH
TRBJ1-6 | - | TRBV27 | ASSSPQRKSNSPLH